Below, 8 T cell receptor beta chains from the same sample are listed, as sequenced in a study of graft-versus-host responses after intestinal transplantation (TCRdb year 2021). Receptors were amplified or captured by the immunoSEQ multiplex PCR assay. This immuneACCESS table, as held by TCRdb, lists in-frame sequences with V and J called but not all clones. Of the missing ones, under half trace to an unresolved V gene in checked studies; the others have no known cause. The sample table records 25,000 to 30,000 clones; over 90% of these occur just once. The ten largest account for roughly 0.58% of the sample. This sample comprised PBMCs, obtained 18 days after transplant. The receptor set was obtained from a human patient who received an intestinal transplant, so some T cells may come from the graft donor.

This rearrangement joins TRBV11-2 to TRBJ2-7; D is perhaps TRBD1 (5 bases). Germline V gene lookup returns CDR1 SGHAT and CDR2 FQNNGV. The CDR3 is made up of 14 amino acids. Trimming took off 2 bases at V and 2 bases at J, with 10 bases between the two ends. The CDR3 region has the DNA TGTGCCAGCAGCTTATTGGGCAGGGCCTACGAGCAGTACTTC. Translated, it gives CASSLLGRAYEQYF.

This chain connects TRBV5-4 to TRBJ2-3; D might be TRBD1 (5 bases). From germline, CDR1 is SGHNT and CDR2 YYREEE (reference sequence). There are 15 residues in the CDR3. V gave up 0 bases and J gave up 4 bases, with 12 bases separating them. CDR3: CASSLVDRDADTQYF. CDR3 DNA: TGTGCCAGCAGCTTGGTCGACAGAGACGCAGATACGCAGTATTTT.

DNA of the CDR3: TGTGCCAGCAGTGAGACCGCGGCCTACGAGCAGTACTTC. This codes for CASSETAAYEQYF. J is TRBJ2-7 and V is TRBV6-1; unclear D gene. The CDR3 extends over 13 amino acids. CDR1 and CDR2 from the germline V gene are MNHNS and SASEGT. V was clipped by 3 bases and J by 2 bases, with 8 bases between them.

CDR3: CASSLAPSGGTITDTQYF. CDR3 DNA sequence: TGCGCCAGCAGCTTGGCCCCTAGCGGGGGGACGATCACAGATACGCAGTATTTT. This chain connects TRBV5-1 to TRBJ2-3; 11 bases fit TRBD2. V shed 0 bases, J shed 2 bases, and the junction held 8 bases outside the gene matches. The germline gives CDR1 SGHRS, CDR2 YFSETQ. The length of the CDR3 is 18 residues.

The rearrangement uses TRBV4-1 and TRBJ2-5; the D is unclear. Germline values: CDR1 MGHRA, CDR2 YSYEKL. The V gene lost 5 bases and the J gene lost 5 bases, with 12 bases spanning the gap. The CDR3 spans 13 residues. The CDR3, as DNA: TGCGCCAGCAGCACCGTTGGCGAGGAGACCCAGTACTTC. Encoded protein: CASSTVGEETQYF.

J is TRBJ2-2 and V is TRBV11-2, with 8 bases lining up with TRBD1. Germline trimming cut 7 bases from V and 7 bases from J; bases unmatched to any gene: 11. The CDR3 consists of 15 residues. Germline CDR1 is SGHAT and CDR2 is FQNNGV. The CDR3 here is CASTPGQAVVGELFF. The CDR3 region has the DNA TGTGCCAGCACCCCGGGACAGGCGGTGGTCGGGGAGCTGTTTTTT.

This sequence joins TRBV14 and TRBJ1-1, with a weak D call TRBD1 (5 bases). Deletions cut 4 bases from V and 4 bases from J, with 10 bases between. This CDR3 has 13 amino acids. The germline V gene has CDR1 SGHDN and CDR2 FVKESK. CDR3 residues: CASSPQVSTEAFF. CDR3 bases: TGTGCCAGCAGCCCACAGGTTAGCACTGAAGCTTTCTTT.

Written as DNA, the CDR3 is TGTGCTAGTGGGGCGACAGGGGTGACCACAGATACGCAGTATTTT. Amino acids: CASGATGVTTDTQYF. The chain carries TRBV12-5 and TRBJ2-3; 8 bases match TRBD1. The CDR3 contains 15 residues. With V trimmed by 6 bases and J by 2 bases, 7 bases remained unmatched. The germline CDR1 and CDR2 sequences are LGHNT and FRNRAP. The whole variable domain, remainder taken from reference TRBV12-5 and TRBJ2-3, is DARVTQTPRHKVTEMGQEVTMRCQPILGHNTVFWYRQTMMQGLELLAYFRNRAPLDDSGMPKDRFSAEMPDATLATLKIQPSEPRDSAVYFCASGATGVTTDTQYFGPGTRLTVL.